These 23 T cell receptor beta chains originate from one sample sequenced in a study of blood T cell repertoires in COVID-19. Profiled with immunoSEQ multiplex PCR; TCRdb holds only in-frame clones, not every one. This sample has about 350,000 clones, with more than 70% found just once. Sequences were obtained from peripheral blood. Source of these receptors: a woman aged 60-70 years with COVID-19, enrolled during active disease.

This clone was seen a handful of times. The V call is TRBV15, the J call TRBJ1-1; the D is unclear. Trimming left V 4 bases short and J 2 bases short, with 14 bases between. This CDR3 region has 15 residues. Germline CDR1 is LNHNV and CDR2 is YYDKDF (reference sequence). The CDR3 DNA is TGTGCCACCAGCAAAAGGAACACGGGTAACACTGAAGCTTTCTTT. This encodes CATSKRNTGNTEAFF.

The rearrangement uses TRBV10-1 and TRBJ1-1; D gene ambiguous. The CDR3 spans 13 residues. CDR1 WNHNN and CDR2 SYGVQD come from the germline V gene (reference sequence). V was trimmed by 8 bases and J by 4 bases, leaving 14 bases between them. CDR3 amino acids: CASSRVVGTEAFF. The CDR3 DNA follows: TGCGCCAGCTCTCGGGTTGTGGGCACTGAAGCTTTCTTT.

V gene TRBV10-2 combines with J gene TRBJ2-5; D may be TRBD1 (6 bases). The CDR3 length is 14 residues. Deletions cut 5 bases from V and 4 bases from J, with 14 bases between. Germline V CDR1 and CDR2: WSHSY, SAAADI. CDR3 protein: CASSRAGALETQYF. The CDR3 DNA follows: TGCGCCAGCAGTCGGGCAGGGGCCCTAGAGACCCAGTACTTC.

The chain recombines TRBV6-1 with TRBJ2-7; 9 bases match TRBD1. Germline lookup yields CDR1 MNHNS and CDR2 SASEGT. The trim removed 3 bases at V and 2 bases at J, leaving 2 bases unmatched. This CDR3 contains 14 residues. CDR3 loop: CASSETGGPYEQYF. In DNA form, the CDR3 reads TGTGCCAGCAGTGAGACAGGGGGACCCTACGAGCAGTACTTC.

This clone has a single count. The gene calls are TRBV5-4 and TRBJ1-2; weak D call: TRBD1 (6 bases). V gave up 5 bases and J gave up 4 bases, with 21 bases separating them. This CDR3 spans 16 amino acids. Per the germline V gene, CDR1 is SGHNT and CDR2 is YYREEE (reference sequence). CDR3 bases: TGTGCCAGCAGAGCGGGGGGGACAACGGAGATCTATGGCTACACCTTC. It codes for CASRAGGTTEIYGYTF.

The chain couples TRBV19 to TRBJ1-2; the D is unclear. The CDR3 covers 13 residues. Between the trimmed V and J ends, which lost 0 bases and 5 bases, there was a span of 7 bases. CDR1 and CDR2 from the germline V gene are LNHDA and SQIVND (reference sequence). In DNA, the CDR3 is TGTGCCAGTAGTATAGATGCAGTGTATGGCTACACCTTC. This translates into CASSIDAVYGYTF.

This clone has a single count. The chain uses TRBV6-1 and TRBJ1-5; no clear D. The CDR3 totals 12 residues. The V gene lost 2 bases and the J gene lost 7 bases, with 6 bases spanning the gap. CDR1 is MNHNS, CDR2 SASEGT, per germline. Here the CDR3 reads CASSELLQPQHF. In nucleotides, the CDR3 is TGTGCCAGCAGTGAATTACTACAGCCCCAGCATTTT.

The V gene is TRBV30, the J gene TRBJ1-1, with a weak D call TRBD1 (6 bases). Trimming took 3 bases from V and 6 from J, leaving 17 bases between them. This CDR3 is 14 amino acids long. In germline, CDR1 is GTSNPN, CDR2 SVGIG (reference sequence). The CDR3 is CAWSRGGGGAEAFF. The DNA of the CDR3 is TGTGCCTGGAGCCGGGGAGGGGGTGGGGCTGAAGCTTTCTTT. The full variable domain, its missing parts supplied by reference TRBV30 and TRBJ1-1, is SQTIHQWPATLVQPVGSPLSLECTVEGTSNPNLYWYRQAAGRGLQLLFYSVGIGQISSEVPQNLSASRPQDRQFILSSKKLLLSDSGFYLCAWSRGGGGAEAFFGQGTRLTVV.

V usage is TRBV27 and J usage is TRBJ1-6; TRBD1 matches 9 bases. The germline V gene encodes CDR1 MNHEY and CDR2 SMNVEV (reference sequence). V shed 6 bases, J shed 5 bases, and the junction held 5 bases outside the gene matches. This CDR3 comprises 15 residues. Written as DNA, the CDR3 is TGTGCCAGCAGACCCTGGGACAGGGATAATTCACCCCTCCACTTT. Its protein is CASRPWDRDNSPLHF.

The chain has TRBV27 and TRBJ1-1; 10 bases agree with TRBD1. CDR1 is MNHEY and CDR2 is SMNVEV in the germline V gene (reference sequence). The CDR3 covers 13 residues. Losses at the gene ends were 6 bases for V and 3 bases for J; bases not matched to a gene: 1. Written as DNA, the CDR3 is TGTGCCAGCAGGACAGGGGGCCACACTGAAGCTTTCTTT. Residues: CASRTGGHTEAFF.

The chain is built from TRBV2 and TRBJ1-2; 8 bases line up with TRBD1. The CDR3 consists of 14 residues. Germline lookup yields CDR1 SNHLY and CDR2 FYNNEI. After removal of 4 bases from V and 4 bases from J, the junction contained 5 bases not matched to a gene. The DNA of the CDR3 is TGTGCCAGCAGTGTGGGGACAGGCTTCTATGGCTACACCTTC. Protein sequence: CASSVGTGFYGYTF.

In DNA, the CDR3 is TGCGCCAGCAGCTTGCGCAATGAGCAGTTCTTC. Amino acids: CASSLRNEQFF. The V call is TRBV5-1, the J call TRBJ2-1, with unresolved D. CDR3 length: 11 residues. The germline V and J ends were trimmed by 1 base and 6 bases, with 2 bases remaining between them. The germline V gene encodes CDR1 SGHRS and CDR2 YFSETQ. The full variable domain, completed using reference TRBV5-1 and TRBJ2-1, is KAGVTQTPRYLIKTRGQQVTLSCSPISGHRSVSWYQQTPGQGLQFLFEYFSETQRNKGNFPGRFSGRQFSNSRSEMNVSTLELGDSALYLCASSLRNEQFFGPGTRLTVL.

This clone was counted a few times. The chain combines TRBV15 with TRBJ2-2; 8 bases fit TRBD2. The V and J ends lost 2 bases and 2 bases, in that order; junction bases with no gene match: 7. Looked up from germline, CDR1 is LNHNV and CDR2 is YYDKDF (reference sequence). The CDR3 is made up of 17 amino acids. CDR3: CATSRFPGLANTGELFF. CDR3 bases: TGTGCCACCAGCAGATTCCCCGGACTAGCAAACACCGGGGAGCTGTTTTTT.

The chain uses TRBV7-9 and TRBJ2-4, with unresolved D. Germline V gene lookup returns CDR1 SEHNR and CDR2 FQNEAQ (reference sequence). There are 12 residues in the CDR3. V was pared by 6 bases and J by 7 bases, with 10 bases between. The CDR3 DNA follows: TGTGCCAGCAGTATAGAACGGAACATTCAGTACTTC. Translation: CASSIERNIQYF.

This clone was detected only a few times. This chain uses TRBV2 with TRBJ1-5; a possible D gene is TRBD1 (5 bases). The ends were cut back, 6 bases at V and 1 base at J, with 10 bases in the middle. Germline values: CDR1 SNHLY, CDR2 FYNNEI. The CDR3 loop spans 14 amino acids. The DNA for the CDR3 is TGTGCCAGCAGCCAGGGTTTGAGCAATCAGCCCCAGCATTTT. It specifies CASSQGLSNQPQHF.

The chain employs TRBV27 and TRBJ1-2; TRBD1 is a possible D gene (5 bases). The CDR3 spans 15 residues. Germline loops: CDR1 MNHEY, CDR2 SMNVEV (reference sequence). Trimming shortened V by 0 bases and J by 4 bases, and 12 bases separated the two germline ends. CDR3 nucleotide sequence: TGTGCCAGCAGTTTATCGCCCGGGGGTGGCTATGGCTACACCTTC. Translating gives CASSLSPGGGYGYTF.

Note on this clone: One junction end disagrees with the germline gene, perhaps due to a read error. The chain joins TRBV10-3 to TRBJ1-1; 9 bases match TRBD1. Germline-derived CDR1 and CDR2 are ENHRY and SYGVKD. CDR3 length: 14 residues. Here the CDR3 DNA reads TGTGCCATCGGTGAACAGGGGGCGCTTACTGAAGCTTTCTTT. Translation gives CAIGEQGALTEAFF.

This chain joins TRBV6-4 and TRBJ2-3, with D perhaps TRBD2 (7 bases). The CDR3 runs 15 residues. CDR1 is MRHNA and CDR2 is SNTAGT in the germline V gene. V dropped 3 bases and J dropped 2 bases, with 12 bases sitting between them. The chain's CDR3 is CASSERGGNTDTQYF. The CDR3 DNA is TGTGCCAGCAGTGAGAGGGGGGGCAACACAGATACGCAGTATTTT.

V usage is TRBV9 and J usage is TRBJ2-1; 7 bases fit TRBD2. CDR1 and CDR2 (germline): SGDLS, YYNGEE. After removal of 3 bases from V and 2 bases from J, the junction contained 14 bases not matched to a gene. The CDR3 consists of 18 residues. As DNA, the CDR3 is TGTGCCAGCAGCGGTGGGGGTAGTATCGGACTAGCCTACAATGAGCAGTTCTTC. Amino acid sequence: CASSGGGSIGLAYNEQFF.

This chain connects TRBV18 to TRBJ1-1; D is perhaps TRBD1 (6 bases). V was cut by 2 bases and J by 4 bases, with 8 bases left in between. Germline loops: CDR1 KGHSH, CDR2 LQKENI. The CDR3 runs 13 residues. CDR3 DNA: TGTGCCAGCTCACCAACACAGGGCACTGAAGCTTTCTTT. It translates to CASSPTQGTEAFF.

This sequence joins TRBV5-1 and TRBJ2-7; 10 bases match TRBD2. With 5 bases clipped from V and 7 bases from J, the junction kept 6 bases outside the gene matches. Germline V gives CDR1 SGHRS, CDR2 YFSETQ. The CDR3 covers 13 residues. The CDR3 region has the DNA TGCGCCAGCAGACGGAGCGGGGGGGAAGAGCAGTACTTC. This translates into CASRRSGGEEQYF.

V is TRBV9 and J is TRBJ2-2, with TRBD1 identical over 7 bases. V lost 1 base and J lost 0; bases outside the gene matches: 3. The CDR3 has 16 residues. Per germline, CDR1 SGDLS and CDR2 YYNGEE. The CDR3 loop reads CASSVMRGPNTGELFF. The CDR3 region has the DNA TGTGCCAGCAGCGTAATGAGGGGGCCGAACACCGGGGAGCTGTTTTTT.

The V gene is TRBV3-1 (or the pseudogene TRBV3-2), the J gene TRBJ2-5, with a possible D match to TRBD2 (5 bases). CDR1 LGHDT and CDR2 YNNKEL come from the germline V gene (reference sequence). Trimming pared 1 base from V and 3 bases from J, leaving 12 bases between. The CDR3 runs 15 residues. CDR3 in amino acids: CASSQGWRVEETQYF. The CDR3 DNA follows: TGTGCCAGCAGCCAAGGATGGCGGGTCGAAGAGACCCAGTACTTC.